There are a few counts of the clone carrying this T cell receptor (beta chain). Its antigen is undetermined. The data are from a study of vaccination and CD4 T cells after COVID-19. Background on the study: A median of approximately 75 days (range 14 to 241) separated dose two from the taking of post-vaccine samples.

Cultured CD4+ T cell DNA underwent sequencing with the Oncomine TCR Beta short-read assay. The template was genomic DNA from cultured CD4+ T cells. TCRdb ran MiXCR on the PCR reads and lists one entry per CDR3 protein. The repertoire holds about 14,000 distinct CDR3 sequences, with roughly 61% as singletons. Stated treatment: roughly 11-day PBMC culture with coronavirus spike peptide pools or control peptides (ViraFEST assay). T cells were expanded with peptide pools, and expanded clonotypes were identified by TCR sequencing. Overall study findings and caveats: Median reactive clonotypes, those recognizing SARS-CoV-2, rose from around 20 to 38, not significantly.

CDR3 length: 11 residues. Trimming shortened V by 4 bases and J by 6 bases, and 4 bases separated the two germline ends. Germline loops: CDR1 KGHDR, CDR2 SFDVKD. This chain links TRBV24-1 with TRBJ2-3, with D uncertain. Material: CD4+ T cells from blood, cultured in vitro. The clonotype comes from a human donor who had recovered from COVID-19. The DNA for the CDR3 is TGTGCCACCAGTGACCCCGATACGCAGTATTTT. Encoded protein: CATSDPDTQYF.